This paragraph reports one T cell receptor (beta chain). Source study methods: Reference gene primer amplification gave nucleated cell count estimates. Sequenced by immunoSEQ multiplex PCR; TCRdb stores in-frame clones only, minus some. V and J calls and clone size are given by that table; D and trimming were obtained from the DNA. The repertoire holds about 130,000 clones, about 87% seen once, with approximately 3.3% in the top ten. Germline V gene lookup returns CDR1 KGHSH and CDR2 LQKENI. This CDR3 is built from 14 residues. V lost 3 bases and J lost 4, with 12 bases in between. This entry belongs to a study of blood T cell repertoires in COVID-19. Turning to the study itself: Researchers got acute and convalescent COVID-19 samples from the United States, Italy and Spain.

The sample consisted of peripheral blood. The sequence was obtained from a woman aged 55-69 years with acute or convalescent COVID-19. This sequence joins TRBV18 and TRBJ1-2; D remains unclear. CDR3 DNA sequence: TGTGCCAGCTCACCTGAATTCACAAGCTATGGCTACACCTTC. Protein sequence: CASSPEFTSYGYTF.